The 27 T cell receptor beta chains below all came from one sample that was sequenced in a study of blood T cells in healthy people across ages. A second roughly 7 to 12 cycle PCR used barcoded and J-beta primers. TCRdb re-analysed the 5' RACE reads in MiXCR, keeping a single row per CDR3 protein. The sample has roughly 1,700,000 distinct CDR3 sequences; under 30% are singletons. The sequenced sample was blood. These receptors all stem from a woman in her thirties in good health.

The V and J genes are TRBV12-3 or TRBV12-4 and TRBJ2-7; no reliable D call. V shed 7 bases and J shed 0 bases, with 13 bases lying between them. The CDR3 sequence is 14 residues long. The CDR3 bases are TGTGCCAGCACCCGCGGCGAGAGCTCCTACGAGCAGTACTTC. Protein product: CASTRGESSYEQYF.

The V gene is TRBV2, the J gene TRBJ2-3; maybe TRBD2 (7 bases). This CDR3 is built from 15 residues. Germline V gene data show CDR1 as SNHLY and CDR2 as FYNNEI. V gave up 4 bases and J gave up 1 base, with 12 bases separating them. The CDR3 sequence: CASSVLRGRTDTQYF. As DNA, the CDR3 is TGTGCCAGCAGTGTTTTGCGGGGGCGCACAGATACGCAGTATTTT.

The CDR3 sequence is CASSLAGVATNEKLFF. The DNA for the CDR3 is TGCGCCAGCAGCTTGGCCGGGGTTGCAACTAATGAAAAACTGTTTTTT. The rearrangement joins TRBV5-1 to TRBJ1-4; D uncertain. The CDR3 has 16 residues. Per germline, CDR1 SGHRS and CDR2 YFSETQ. Trimming cost V 0 bases and J 0 bases, with 9 bases left between them. The full variable domain, rest sourced from reference TRBV5-1 and TRBJ1-4, is KAGVTQTPRYLIKTRGQQVTLSCSPISGHRSVSWYQQTPGQGLQFLFEYFSETQRNKGNFPGRFSGRQFSNSRSEMNVSTLELGDSALYLCASSLAGVATNEKLFFGSGTQLSVL.

The V call is TRBV20-1, the J call TRBJ2-5, with D uncertain. The germline V gene has CDR1 DFQATT and CDR2 SNEGSKA (reference sequence). V was trimmed by 6 bases and J by 0 bases, leaving 14 bases between them. The CDR3 loop spans 14 amino acids. CDR3 DNA: TGCAGTGCCATCCCTCCCGACTACCAAGAGACCCAGTACTTC. Amino acid sequence: CSAIPPDYQETQYF.

This clonotype has at least ten counts. The V and J genes are TRBV12-3 or TRBV12-4 and TRBJ2-3; 12 nucleotides align to TRBD2. The CDR3 runs to 17 residues. The trim removed 5 bases at V and 8 bases at J, leaving 14 bases unmatched. CDR3 protein: CASSPNPGLAGSGTQYF. CDR3 in DNA: TGTGCCAGCAGTCCCAACCCAGGACTAGCGGGAAGTGGTACGCAGTATTTT.

This chain uses TRBV5-1 with TRBJ2-1; TRBD1 might be the D (6 bases). Germline loops: CDR1 SGHRS, CDR2 YFSETQ. V was shortened by 3 bases and J by 7 bases, with 17 bases between the two germline ends. The CDR3 extends over 15 amino acids. The CDR3, as DNA: TGCGCCAGCAGCTCCACAGGGTCGTTTGGGAATGAGCAGTTCTTC. This translates into CASSSTGSFGNEQFF.

Only one count was recorded for this clonotype. The chain has TRBV30 and TRBJ1-2; 7 positions match TRBD1. Germline loops: CDR1 GTSNPN, CDR2 SVGIG (reference sequence). Trimming removed 4 bases from V and 3 bases from J; junction bases left unmatched: 5. The CDR3 is 13 residues long. CDR3 in DNA: TGTGCCTGGACCAGGGGGGGGGACTATGGCTACACCTTC. It specifies CAWTRGGDYGYTF. The entire variable domain, with the rest obtained from reference TRBV30 and TRBJ1-2, is as follows: SQTIHQWPATLVQPVGSPLSLECTVEGTSNPNLYWYRQAAGRGLQLLFYSVGIGQISSEVPQNLSASRPQDRQFILSSKKLLLSDSGFYLCAWTRGGDYGYTFGSGTRLTVV.

This clonotype was recorded a few times. Mismatch with germline at one junction end may stem from a read error. This chain joins TRBV4-2 and TRBJ2-5; the D gene is possibly TRBD2 (9 bases). This CDR3 region has 15 residues. Germline values: CDR1 LGHNA, CDR2 YNFKEQ. CDR3: CVSSGGTGETETQYF. The CDR3 DNA sequence: TGTGTCAGCAGCGGGGGGACAGGTGAGACCGAGACCCAGTACTTC.

J is TRBJ1-1 and V is TRBV7-6; D is uncertain. The CDR3 is made up of 14 amino acids. Per the germline V gene, CDR1 is SGHVS and CDR2 is FNYEAQ. Trimming removed 6 bases at V and 6 bases at J, with 17 bases between. As DNA, the CDR3 is TGTGCCAGCAGTTCCAAAGGATGGAATTCTGAAGCTTTCTTT. Translated: CASSSKGWNSEAFF.

Note on this clonotype: At one of its ends the junction is not consistent with the germline gene, which may arise from a read error. V usage is TRBV7-2 and J usage is TRBJ1-6; unclear D gene. CDR1 and CDR2 from the germline V gene are SGHTA and FQGNSA. This CDR3 is 14 amino acids long. CDR3 sequence reads: CASSSQLGTTPLHF. The CDR3 DNA sequence: TGTGCCAGTAGCTCCCAACTGGGTACTACACCCCTCCACTTT.

This clonotype was seen many times. V usage is TRBV20-1 and J usage is TRBJ2-7, with TRBD1 matching 9 bases. The J segment lost 5 bases and the V segment lost 5 bases, leaving 4 bases of the junction unmatched. Per the germline V gene, CDR1 is DFQATT and CDR2 is SNEGSKA (reference sequence). This CDR3 comprises 12 residues. The DNA of the CDR3 is TGCAGTGCTTTCGACAGGGGGGACGAGCAGTACTTC. Translation gives CSAFDRGDEQYF.

V and J are TRBV5-5 and TRBJ1-5, with 7 bases lining up with TRBD1. Germline lookup yields CDR1 SGHKS and CDR2 YYEKEE (reference sequence). The trim removed 2 bases at V and 7 bases at J, leaving 6 bases unmatched. This CDR3 has 14 amino acids. For the CDR3, the DNA is TGTGCCAGCAGCTTAATACAGGGGACACAGCCCCAGCATTTT. Translating gives CASSLIQGTQPQHF.

The chain uses TRBV19 and TRBJ2-1; 10 bases are shared with TRBD2. Germline values: CDR1 LNHDA, CDR2 SQIVND (reference sequence). With V trimmed by 3 bases and J by 6 bases, 8 bases remained unmatched. The CDR3 spans 16 residues. CDR3 loop: CASSILLSSGGNEQFF. In DNA, the CDR3 is TGTGCCAGTAGTATCCTGCTGTCTAGCGGGGGCAATGAGCAGTTCTTC.

In its sample, this clonotype was seen many times. This chain uses TRBV7-9 with TRBJ2-1; TRBD1 matches 7 bases. Germline V CDR1 and CDR2: SEHNR, FQNEAQ (reference sequence). CDR3 size: 15 residues. V lost 5 bases, J lost 5 bases, and 9 bases stayed unmatched. CDR3 loop: CASSTYRGRDNEQFF. In nucleotides, the CDR3 is TGTGCCAGCAGCACATACAGGGGCCGGGACAATGAGCAGTTCTTC.

CDR3 nucleotides: TGCAGCGTTGCTCAACGCGGGCGGGCGAACACTGAAGCTTTCTTT. Its translation: CSVAQRGRANTEAFF. The V call is TRBV29-1, the J call TRBJ1-1; D call uncertain. The CDR3 spans 15 residues. Per germline, CDR1 SQVTM and CDR2 ANQGSEA. Trimming left V 4 bases short and J 1 base short, with 16 bases between.

CDR3 in DNA: TGCAGTGCTAGAGATTGGGCTAGCGGTTATGATGAGCAGTTCTTC. Its protein product is CSARDWASGYDEQFF. V gene TRBV20-1 combines with J gene TRBJ2-1; TRBD2 matches 7 bases. V shed 0 bases, J shed 8 bases, and the junction held 10 bases outside the gene matches. The CDR3 is 15 amino acids. Per germline, CDR1 DFQATT and CDR2 SNEGSKA (reference sequence).

This chain links TRBV6-5 with TRBJ1-6; 12 positions agree with TRBD1. This CDR3 is 22 amino acids long. The germline V gene encodes CDR1 MNHEY and CDR2 SVGAGI. After removal of 4 bases from V and 1 base from J, the junction contained 17 bases not matched to a gene. The CDR3 DNA sequence: TGTGCCAGCAGTTTTGGCAGACCGGGACAGGGGGCGCCGAGGTCCTATAATTCACCCCTCCACTTT. Translating it yields CASSFGRPGQGAPRSYNSPLHF.

In this sample, this clonotype turned up a few times. The V gene is TRBV12-3 or TRBV12-4, the J gene TRBJ2-4; the D gene could be TRBD1 or TRBD2 (6 bases each). CDR3 length: 13 amino acids. V lost 3 bases to trimming and J lost 8 bases, with 11 bases between them. CDR3 amino acids: CASSLNREDIQYF. Written as DNA, the CDR3 is TGTGCCAGCAGTTTGAACAGGGAGGACATTCAGTACTTC.

There are a few counts of this clonotype. J is TRBJ2-1 and V is TRBV5-1; TRBD2 matches at 8 bases. Germline CDR1 reads SGHRS; CDR2 reads YFSETQ. The CDR3 is made up of 17 amino acids. The V gene end was trimmed by 0 bases and the J gene end by 5 bases; junction bases not matched to a gene: 10. CDR3 sequence (DNA): TGCGCCAGCAGCTTGGGTGCGGGGGGTAGGTCCCACAATGAGCAGTTCTTC. Translated: CASSLGAGGRSHNEQFF.

The gene calls are TRBV20-1 and TRBJ2-5; 9 nucleotides line up with TRBD2. TRBJ2-7 matches the DNA end more closely, so the J call is doubtful. From germline, CDR1 is DFQATT and CDR2 SNEGSKA (reference sequence). CDR3 length: 13 residues. For the CDR3, the DNA is TGCAGTGCTTCGGCGGGGGGGAACTACGAGCAGTACTTC. Translated: CSASAGGNYEQYF.

A few counts support this clonotype. The chain joins TRBV11-2 to TRBJ2-5; no firm D call. V lost 5 bases and J lost 0, with 10 bases in between. This CDR3 has 14 residues. From germline, CDR1 is SGHAT and CDR2 FQNNGV. CDR3 amino acids: CASSGRWDQETQYF. CDR3 DNA: TGTGCCAGCAGCGGCCGGTGGGACCAAGAGACCCAGTACTTC.

This clonotype appeared once. Mismatch with germline at one junction end may stem from a read error. The chain couples TRBV7-3 to TRBJ1-2; tentative D call: TRBD1 (5 bases). CDR1 and CDR2 (germline): SGHTA, FQGTGA. The CDR3 has 16 amino acids. This chain's CDR3 is CVSSLNPSTAGDGYTF. CDR3 sequence (DNA): TGTGTCAGCAGCTTAAATCCGTCGACGGCGGGGGATGGCTACACCTTC.

In the case of this clonotype: A much more abundant neighbour one base away suggests this may be a read error. The chain joins TRBV15 to TRBJ2-1, with 7 positions matching TRBD1. Germline V gene lookup returns CDR1 LNHNV and CDR2 YYDKDF (reference sequence). The CDR3 runs 16 residues. CDR3 nucleotides: TGTGCCACCAGCAGGGGCCGAGGGGGCTCCTACAAGGAGCAGTTCTTC. Translation: CATSRGRGGSYKEQFF.

The J gene is TRBJ1-6, the V gene TRBV6-1; weak D call: TRBD1 (6 bases). The germline CDR1 and CDR2 sequences are MNHNS and SASEGT. This CDR3 comprises 14 residues. The V end lost 9 bases, the J end lost 10 bases, and 19 bases lay between the germline ends. CDR3 bases: TGTGCCAGTAGGGCCCCGGGGGCCGGCTCACCCCTCCACTTT. Its translation: CASRAPGAGSPLHF.

This clonotype was seen ten or more times. This sequence joins TRBV7-2 and TRBJ2-7, with TRBD1 as a possible D gene (5 bases). The germline V gene has CDR1 SGHTA and CDR2 FQGNSA. The CDR3 runs to 13 residues. Between the trimmed V and J ends, which lost 5 bases and 3 bases, there was a span of 11 bases. The CDR3, as DNA: TGTGCCAGCAGCCAAGACAGCCTCTACGAGCAGTACTTC. It specifies CASSQDSLYEQYF.

On this clonotype itself: This may be a read error: a much more frequent sequence differs by one nucleotide. CDR3 in amino acids: CASSQGTGGSYGYTF. CDR3 bases: TGTGCCAGCAGCCAAGGGACAGGGGGGAGCTATGGCTACACCTTC. The chain combines TRBV4-2 with TRBJ1-2, with 10 bases matching TRBD1. Trimming at V came to 1 base and at J to 4 bases, leaving 3 bases not matched to a gene. There are 15 residues in the CDR3. Germline CDR1 is LGHNA and CDR2 is YNFKEQ.

The table lists this clonotype with a count of one. With a much larger clone just one base away, this may be a read error. The chain recombines TRBV6-5 with TRBJ2-3; D possibly corresponds to TRBD2 (5 bases). The CDR3 is made up of 12 amino acids. The V gene's germline CDR1 is MNHEY and CDR2 SVGAGI. CDR3 in DNA: TGTGCCAGCAGTCGCCGGGGAGATGCGCAGTATTTT. It yields the protein CASSRRGDAQYF.